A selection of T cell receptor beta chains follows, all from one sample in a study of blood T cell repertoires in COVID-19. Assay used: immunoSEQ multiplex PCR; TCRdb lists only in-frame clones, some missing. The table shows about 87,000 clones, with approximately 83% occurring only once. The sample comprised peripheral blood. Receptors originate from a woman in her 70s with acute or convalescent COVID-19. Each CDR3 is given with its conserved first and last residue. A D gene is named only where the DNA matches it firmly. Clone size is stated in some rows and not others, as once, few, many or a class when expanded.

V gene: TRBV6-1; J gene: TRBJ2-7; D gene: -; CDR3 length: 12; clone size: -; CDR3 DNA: TGTGCCAGCAGTGATCTAACCTACGAGCAGTACTTC; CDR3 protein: CASSDLTYEQYF
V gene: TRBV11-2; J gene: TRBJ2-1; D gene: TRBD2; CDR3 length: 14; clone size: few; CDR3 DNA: TGTGCCAGCAGCCCCGGTCCCGGGGGGGATGAGCAGTTCTTC; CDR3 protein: CASSPGPGGDEQFF
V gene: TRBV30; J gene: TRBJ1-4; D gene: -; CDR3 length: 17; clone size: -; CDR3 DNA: TGTGCCTGGGCTTTCCAGGGAGGAGCCAGCTTTAATGAAAAACTGTTTTTT; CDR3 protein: CAWAFQGGASFNEKLFF
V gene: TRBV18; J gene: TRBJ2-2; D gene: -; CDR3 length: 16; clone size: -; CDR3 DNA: TGTGCCAGCTCTCAGCGACAGGCGCAGAACACCGGGGAGCTGTTTTTT; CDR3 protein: CASSQRQAQNTGELFF
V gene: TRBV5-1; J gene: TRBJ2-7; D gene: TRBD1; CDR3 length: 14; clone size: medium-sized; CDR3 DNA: TGCGCCAGCAGCTTCCTGACAGGGTCTCACGAGCAGTACTTC; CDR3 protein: CASSFLTGSHEQYF
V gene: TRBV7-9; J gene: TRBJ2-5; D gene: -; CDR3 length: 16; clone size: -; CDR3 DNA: TGTGCCAGCAGCTTAGGCCTAGTTGGCACCCAAGAGACCCAGTACTTC; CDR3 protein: CASSLGLVGTQETQYF
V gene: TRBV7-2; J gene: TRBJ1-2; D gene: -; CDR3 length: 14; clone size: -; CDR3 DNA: TGTGCCAGCAGCTTAGGTATCCAGTCCTATGGCTACACCTTC; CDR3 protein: CASSLGIQSYGYTF
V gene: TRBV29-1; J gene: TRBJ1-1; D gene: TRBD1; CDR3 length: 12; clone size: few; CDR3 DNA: TGCAGCGGCGGACAGGGGAACACTGAAGCTTTCTTT; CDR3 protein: CSGGQGNTEAFF
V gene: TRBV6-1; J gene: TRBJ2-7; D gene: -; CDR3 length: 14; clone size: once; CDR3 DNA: TGTGCCAGCAGTGAACGGGTAGGGGTAAGAGAGCAGTACTTC; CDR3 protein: CASSERVGVREQYF
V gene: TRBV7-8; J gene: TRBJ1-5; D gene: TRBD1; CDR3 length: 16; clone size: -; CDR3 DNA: TGTGCCAGCAGCCAGAGAAGGGGACAGGTAGATCAGCCCCAGCATTTT; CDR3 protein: CASSQRRGQVDQPQHF
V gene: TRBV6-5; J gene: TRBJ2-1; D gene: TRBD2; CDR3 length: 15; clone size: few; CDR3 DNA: TGTGCCAGCAGGGCGGGGGGGAGCTCCTACAATGAGCAGTTCTTC; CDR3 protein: CASRAGGSSYNEQFF
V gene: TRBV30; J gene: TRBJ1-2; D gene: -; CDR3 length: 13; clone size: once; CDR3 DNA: TGTGCCTGGAGTGTAAAGGGATCGGGGGGCTACACCTTC; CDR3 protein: CAWSVKGSGGYTF
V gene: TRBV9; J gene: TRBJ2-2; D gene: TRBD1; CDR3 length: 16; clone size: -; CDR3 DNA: TGTGCCAGCAGCGACGACAGGGGTGAGGTCTTCGGGGAGCTGTTTTTT; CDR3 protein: CASSDDRGEVFGELFF
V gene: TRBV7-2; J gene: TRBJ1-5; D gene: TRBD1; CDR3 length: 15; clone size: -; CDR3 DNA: TGTGCCAGCAGCTTTCTTAGGACAGGCGGTCAGCCCCAGCATTTT; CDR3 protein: CASSFLRTGGQPQHF
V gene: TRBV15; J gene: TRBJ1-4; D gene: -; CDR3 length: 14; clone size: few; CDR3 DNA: TGTGCCACCAGCAGAGCACCCGGAGGCGAAAAACTGTTTTTT; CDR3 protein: CATSRAPGGEKLFF
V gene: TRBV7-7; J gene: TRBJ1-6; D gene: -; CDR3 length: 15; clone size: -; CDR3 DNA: TGTGCTAGCAGCTTAACCCGCGGGGAGAATTCACCCCTCCACTTT; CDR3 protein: CASSLTRGENSPLHF
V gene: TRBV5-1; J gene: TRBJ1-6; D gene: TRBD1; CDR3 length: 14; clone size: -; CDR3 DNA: TGCGCCAGCAGCGCTCAGGGGGGCAATTCACCCCTCCACTTT; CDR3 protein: CASSAQGGNSPLHF
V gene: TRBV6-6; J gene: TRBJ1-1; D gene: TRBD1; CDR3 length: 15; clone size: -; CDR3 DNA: TGTGCCAGCAGTCAACCCGGGACAGATAACACTGAAGCTTTCTTT; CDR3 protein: CASSQPGTDNTEAFF
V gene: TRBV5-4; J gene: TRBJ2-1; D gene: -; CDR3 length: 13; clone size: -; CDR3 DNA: TGTGCCAGCAGCTCGGTGGTCTACAATGAGCAGTTCTTC; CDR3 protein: CASSSVVYNEQFF
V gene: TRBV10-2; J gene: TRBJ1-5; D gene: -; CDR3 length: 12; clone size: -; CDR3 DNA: TGCGCCAGCAGTGAGCCTTATCAGCCCCAGCATTTT; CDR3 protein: CASSEPYQPQHF
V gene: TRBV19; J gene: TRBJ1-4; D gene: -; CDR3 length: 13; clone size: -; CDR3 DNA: TGTGCCAGCCACATAAGGGGCAGGGAAAAACTGTTTTTT; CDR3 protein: CASHIRGREKLFF
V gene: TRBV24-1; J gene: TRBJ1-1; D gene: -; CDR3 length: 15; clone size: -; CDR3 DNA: TGTGCCACCAGTGATTCCCTCGGTACGGGCACTGAAGCTTTCTTT; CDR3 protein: CATSDSLGTGTEAFF